This entry lists 25 T cell receptor beta chains sequenced from one sample in a study of neurological immune-mediated disorders. Specified time point: longitudinal time-point 2. Via MiXCR, TCRdb re-called the 5' RACE reads, giving one row per CDR3 protein. This table holds about 80,000 distinct CDR3 sequences, 5.8% found once. Sequencing used PBMCs. These TCRs come from a woman in her fifties or sixties with multiple sclerosis.

This clonotype was seen ten or more times. The chain uses TRBV11-2 and TRBJ1-1; no clear D. The germline V gene encodes CDR1 SGHAT and CDR2 FQNNGV. The CDR3 has 12 amino acids. Trimming removed 3 bases from V and 2 bases from J, with 4 bases in between. The CDR3 loop reads CASSFPNTEAFF. The CDR3 coding sequence is TGTGCCAGCAGCTTCCCCAACACTGAAGCTTTCTTT.

There are many counts of this clonotype. The chain links TRBV20-1 to TRBJ2-5, with 7 bases fitting TRBD2. CDR1 is DFQATT and CDR2 is SNEGSKA in the germline V gene (reference sequence). J was trimmed by 13 bases and V by 6 bases; bases with no gene match: 8. This CDR3 has 10 amino acids. CDR3 DNA: TGCAGTGCCTCGGCGGGGGACCGGTACTTC. Protein product: CSASAGDRYF.

This clonotype was counted many times. The genes are TRBV20-1 and TRBJ1-2; 8 bases agree with TRBD1. CDR3 length: 11 amino acids. The germline V gene has CDR1 DFQATT and CDR2 SNEGSKA (reference sequence). This CDR3 is CRAYGQGGYTF. The CDR3 DNA is TGCAGAGCCTACGGACAGGGAGGCTACACCTTC.

This clonotype occurred many times. The gene calls are TRBV14 and TRBJ1-1; D unresolved. The V gene's germline CDR1 is SGHDN and CDR2 FVKESK. There are 13 residues in the CDR3. V lost 4 bases and J 0 bases, leaving 6 bases between the germline ends. The CDR3 region has the DNA TGTGCCAGCAGCCTTTCAATGAACACTGAAGCTTTCTTT. Translating it yields CASSLSMNTEAFF.

This clonotype was observed many times. In nucleotides, the CDR3 is TGTGCCAGCAGTTCCCAGGGGTACCCACCTTACAATGAGCAGTTCTTC. Residues: CASSSQGYPPYNEQFF. This rearrangement joins TRBV12-3 or TRBV12-4 to TRBJ2-1, with D perhaps matching TRBD1 (6 bases). Trimming shortened V by 4 bases and J by 4 bases, and 17 bases separated the two germline ends. The CDR3 length is 16 residues.

This clonotype appeared many times. The CDR3 reads CSAPPRDRGYEQYF. Written as DNA, the CDR3 is TGCAGTGCCCCCCCACGGGACAGGGGCTACGAGCAGTACTTC. The V call is TRBV20-1, the J call TRBJ2-7, with 10 bases aligning to TRBD1. The J segment lost 3 bases and the V segment lost 6 bases, leaving 8 bases of the junction unmatched. CDR3 length equals 14 residues. CDR1 and CDR2 (germline): DFQATT, SNEGSKA (reference sequence).

Many counts were recorded for this clonotype. The J gene is TRBJ1-1, the V gene TRBV5-1; 9 bases map to TRBD1. CDR1 and CDR2 (germline): SGHRS, YFSETQ. CDR3 length: 16 residues. Trimming took 4 bases from V and 0 from J; bases not matched to a gene: 7. As DNA, the CDR3 is TGCGCCAGCAGCCGGACAGGGGATAATCTGAACACTGAAGCTTTCTTT. Translated: CASSRTGDNLNTEAFF.

This clonotype came up many times. The chain joins TRBV5-4 to TRBJ1-5, with 8 bases matching TRBD1. Per the germline V gene, CDR1 is SGHNT and CDR2 is YYREEE (reference sequence). There are 14 residues in the CDR3. The junction had 7 bases not matched to a gene; V was cut back by 5 bases and J by 6 bases. The CDR3, as DNA: TGTGCCAGCAGTTCGGACAGGGCAAGTCAGCCCCAGCATTTT. Amino acid sequence: CASSSDRASQPQHF.

The chain joins TRBV15 to TRBJ1-4; weak D call: TRBD1 (5 bases). The germline CDR1 and CDR2 sequences are LNHNV and YYDKDF (reference sequence). CDR3 length: 16 amino acids. V dropped 7 bases and J dropped 7 bases, with 22 bases sitting between them. The chain's CDR3 is CATKGGRGEGSEKLFF. The CDR3 region has the DNA TGTGCCACCAAGGGAGGCCGGGGGGAAGGAAGTGAAAAACTGTTTTTT.

This clonotype was detected many times. The chain uses TRBV2 and TRBJ2-3, with TRBD2 matching over 7 bases. Germline trimming cut 2 bases from V and 7 bases from J; bases unmatched to any gene: 12. Germline lookup yields CDR1 SNHLY and CDR2 FYNNEI. This CDR3 contains 16 residues. The CDR3 DNA sequence: TGTGCCAGCAGTGAAATCCCTAGCGGCGTGGGAAATACGCAGTATTTT. Translation: CASSEIPSGVGNTQYF. The full variable domain, with the rest looked up from reference TRBV2 and TRBJ2-3, is EPEVTQTPSHQVTQMGQEVILRCVPISNHLYFYWYRQILGQKVEFLVSFYNNEISEKSEIFDDQFSVERPDGSNFTLKIRSTKLEDSAMYFCASSEIPSGVGNTQYFGPGTRLTVL.

This clonotype came up many times. V and J are TRBV5-1 and TRBJ2-2; D is ambiguous. Germline V lookup: CDR1 SGHRS, CDR2 YFSETQ. V was trimmed by 2 bases and J by 2 bases, leaving 4 bases between them. The CDR3 totals 13 residues. The CDR3, as DNA: TGCGCCAGCAGCTTCGACAACACCGGGGAGCTGTTTTTT. This sequence encodes CASSFDNTGELFF.

This clonotype was observed at least ten times. The chain carries TRBV7-2 and TRBJ1-4, with no clear D. Germline CDR1 and CDR2: SGHTA and FQGNSA. The length of the CDR3 is 16 residues. V lost 2 bases, J lost 0 bases, and 10 bases lay in between. CDR3 DNA: TGTGCCAGCAGCTTAATCCCCAAATCAACTAATGAAAAACTGTTTTTT. This translates into CASSLIPKSTNEKLFF. Looking up the rest from reference TRBV7-2 and TRBJ1-4 gives the full variable domain: GAGVSQSPSNKVTEKGKDVELRCDPISGHTALYWYRQSLGQGLEFLIYFQGNSAPDKSGLPSDRFSAERTGGSVSTLTIQRTQQEDSAVYLCASSLIPKSTNEKLFFGSGTQLSVL.

There are many counts of this clonotype. J is TRBJ2-5 and V is TRBV7-2; no definite D call. Trimming cost V 1 base and J 4 bases, with 10 bases left between them. This CDR3 spans 14 amino acids. From germline, CDR1 is SGHTA and CDR2 FQGNSA. The CDR3 is CASSLVGNGETQYF. The DNA for the CDR3 is TGTGCCAGCAGCTTAGTGGGGAATGGAGAGACCCAGTACTTC. The whole variable domain, remainder taken from reference TRBV7-2 and TRBJ2-5, is GAGVSQSPSNKVTEKGKDVELRCDPISGHTALYWYRQSLGQGLEFLIYFQGNSAPDKSGLPSDRFSAERTGGSVSTLTIQRTQQEDSAVYLCASSLVGNGETQYFGPGTRLLVL.

This clonotype was detected ten times or more. The chain joins TRBV12-3 or TRBV12-4 to TRBJ2-7; no clear D gene. The CDR3 spans 12 residues. Trimming removed 3 bases from V and 6 bases from J, with 9 bases in between. CDR3 sequence reads: CASSFWSIEQYF. For the CDR3, the DNA is TGTGCCAGCAGTTTTTGGTCCATCGAGCAGTACTTC.

In its sample, this clonotype was seen many times. The V and J genes are TRBV28 and TRBJ2-1; TRBD2 agrees at 11 bases. Unmatched junction bases numbered 7, after V lost 4 bases and J lost 2 bases. CDR3 length: 17 residues. Germline assignment: CDR1 MDHEN and CDR2 SYDVKM. The CDR3 spells CASSYHQGLAAYNEQFF. The CDR3, as DNA: TGTGCCAGCAGTTATCACCAGGGACTAGCGGCCTACAATGAGCAGTTCTTC.

At least ten counts were recorded for this clonotype. This chain's CDR3 is CASSPISGTGTRNEQYF. The CDR3 DNA sequence: TGTGCCAGCAGCCCCATTTCCGGGACAGGGACGCGGAACGAGCAGTACTTC. The chain employs TRBV5-5 and TRBJ2-7; 9 bases are a match to TRBD1. The V and J ends lost 4 bases and 5 bases, in that order; junction bases with no gene match: 16. In germline, CDR1 is SGHKS, CDR2 YYEKEE (reference sequence). The CDR3 runs to 17 residues.

In this sample, this clonotype turned up many times. The J gene is TRBJ1-1, the V gene TRBV7-9, with D maybe TRBD1 (6 bases). The CDR3 is 12 residues long. Trimming removed 3 bases from V and 10 bases from J, with 12 bases in between. In germline, CDR1 is SEHNR, CDR2 FQNEAQ (reference sequence). CDR3 sequence (DNA): TGTGCCAGCAGCTTGGGACAAAAAGGAGCTTTCTTT. Its translation: CASSLGQKGAFF. The full variable domain, rest sourced from reference TRBV7-9 and TRBJ1-1, is DTGVSQNPRHKITKRGQNVTFRCDPISEHNRLYWYRQTLGQGPEFLTYFQNEAQLEKSRLLSDRFSAERPKGSFSTLEIQRTEQGDSAMYLCASSLGQKGAFFGQGTRLTVV.

There are many counts of this clonotype. The rearrangement links TRBV4-1 to TRBJ2-1; 12 nucleotides agree with TRBD2. Germline trimming cut 1 base from V and 7 bases from J; bases unmatched to any gene: 8. The CDR3 covers 17 residues. Germline CDR1 MGHRA, CDR2 YSYEKL. The CDR3 loop is CASSQAASGGGWNEQFF. CDR3 sequence (DNA): TGCGCCAGCAGCCAAGCTGCTAGCGGGGGGGGATGGAATGAGCAGTTCTTC.

This clonotype was recorded many times. The chain is built from TRBV7-2 and TRBJ1-2; 7 bases align to TRBD1. The CDR3 consists of 15 residues. J was trimmed by 8 bases and V by 2 bases; bases with no gene match: 11. Germline CDR1 reads SGHTA; CDR2 reads FQGNSA. The CDR3 DNA reads as TGTGCCAGCAGCTTATCCCGGACAGGTCCTCAGGGCTACACCTTC. It yields the protein CASSLSRTGPQGYTF. The full variable domain, with the rest looked up from reference TRBV7-2 and TRBJ1-2, is GAGVSQSPSNKVTEKGKDVELRCDPISGHTALYWYRQSLGQGLEFLIYFQGNSAPDKSGLPSDRFSAERTGGSVSTLTIQRTQQEDSAVYLCASSLSRTGPQGYTFGSGTRLTVV.

This clonotype appeared many times. The chain couples TRBV20-1 to TRBJ1-4; D might be TRBD1 (5 bases). The V end was cut by 0 bases, the J end by 7 bases, with 15 bases between. This CDR3 has 15 residues. From germline, CDR1 is DFQATT and CDR2 SNEGSKA (reference sequence). DNA for the CDR3: TGCAGTGCTAGAGATCAAAGCAGGGCGACTGAAAAACTGTTTTTT. This codes for CSARDQSRATEKLFF.

This clonotype was seen ten or more times. This chain uses TRBV6-5 with TRBJ1-6; a weak D match, TRBD1 (6 bases). Germline V gene sequence: CDR1 MNHEY, CDR2 SVGAGI. The V gene lost 3 bases and the J gene lost 9 bases, with 9 bases spanning the gap. This CDR3 spans 13 amino acids. CDR3 protein: CASSYRGVSPLHF. The CDR3, as DNA: TGTGCCAGCAGTTATAGGGGGGTTTCACCCCTCCACTTT.

This clonotype was seen ten or more times. The chain is built from TRBV7-9 and TRBJ1-6, with a weak D call TRBD1 (5 bases). From germline, CDR1 is SEHNR and CDR2 FQNEAQ (reference sequence). The V end was cut by 8 bases, the J end by 10 bases, with 18 bases between. The CDR3 sequence is 14 residues long. This chain's CDR3 is CASSRRGIGSPLHF. Here the CDR3 DNA reads TGTGCCAGCTCTCGAAGGGGCATTGGCTCACCCCTCCACTTT. The whole variable domain, filled in from reference TRBV7-9 and TRBJ1-6, reads DTGVSQNPRHKITKRGQNVTFRCDPISEHNRLYWYRQTLGQGPEFLTYFQNEAQLEKSRLLSDRFSAERPKGSFSTLEIQRTEQGDSAMYLCASSRRGIGSPLHFGNGTRLTVT.

This clonotype was detected many times. CDR3 in DNA: TGCAGTGCTAGTAGCGGTAGCTCCTACGAGCAGTACTTC. This sequence encodes CSASSGSSYEQYF. V usage is TRBV20-1 and J usage is TRBJ2-7; the D gene is possibly TRBD2 (6 bases). This CDR3 has 13 residues. V was cut by 3 bases and J by 0 bases, with 9 bases left in between. Looked up from germline, CDR1 is DFQATT and CDR2 is SNEGSKA (reference sequence).

In its sample, this clonotype was seen many times. The chain uses TRBV12-3 or TRBV12-4 and TRBJ1-4; 8 positions agree with TRBD1. V shed 6 bases and J 5 bases; nucleotides not matched to a gene: 8. The CDR3 spans 15 residues. CDR3 coding DNA: TGTGCCAGCAGGGCACAGGGGGTTGGGAATGAAAAACTGTTTTTT. Translating it yields CASRAQGVGNEKLFF.

This clonotype was recorded at least ten times. The chain is built from TRBV20-1 and TRBJ1-5; TRBD1 aligns across 7 bases. The V gene's germline CDR1 is DFQATT and CDR2 SNEGSKA (reference sequence). The CDR3 extends over 13 amino acids. The CDR3 protein is CSCDREGNQPQHF. The CDR3 region has the DNA TGCAGCTGCGACAGGGAGGGCAATCAGCCCCAGCATTTT.